These T cell receptor beta chains were read from a single sample in a study of blood T cell repertoires in COVID-19. Assay: immunoSEQ multiplex PCR; the TCRdb copy retains only in-frame clones and omits some. Here the sample spans about 140,000 clones, roughly 81% being singletons. The sequenced sample consisted of peripheral blood. These TCRs come from a woman between 50 and 59 years old with active or convalescent COVID-19. CDR3s include the opening cysteine and the closing phenylalanine or tryptophan. A D gene is named only where the DNA matches it firmly. For some rows the clone size is stated as once, few or many, or as a class when expanded; others skip it.

V gene: TRBV7-2
J gene: TRBJ2-5
clone size: -
D gene: TRBD1
CDR3 protein: CASSLNQGAGETQYF
CDR3 DNA: TGTGCCAGCAGCTTAAATCAGGGGGCGGGAGAGACCCAGTACTTC

V gene: TRBV7-2
J gene: TRBJ2-5
clone size: -
D gene: TRBD2
CDR3 protein: CASSQTSGAGQETQYF
CDR3 DNA: TGTGCCAGCAGCCAAACTAGCGGGGCCGGACAAGAGACCCAGTACTTC

V gene: TRBV25-1
J gene: TRBJ2-5
clone size: -
D gene: -
CDR3 protein: CASRTSGQETQYF
CDR3 DNA: TGTGCCAGCAGGACCTCGGGCCAAGAGACCCAGTACTTC

V gene: TRBV13
J gene: TRBJ1-3
clone size: -
D gene: -
CDR3 protein: CASRQLGSGNTIYF
CDR3 DNA: TGTGCCAGCCGCCAGCTAGGGAGCGGAAACACCATATATTTT

V gene: TRBV2
J gene: TRBJ2-5
clone size: -
D gene: -
CDR3 protein: CASSATGQRETQYF
CDR3 DNA: TGTGCCAGCAGCGCGACAGGCCAAAGGGAGACCCAGTACTTC

V gene: TRBV3-1/TRBV3-2
J gene: TRBJ1-2
clone size: few
D gene: TRBD1
CDR3 protein: CASSRSRTGWAYGYTF
CDR3 DNA: TGTGCCAGCAGCCGAAGTCGGACAGGGTGGGCCTATGGCTACACCTTC

V gene: TRBV2
J gene: TRBJ1-5
clone size: few
D gene: -
CDR3 protein: CASSGGGVSNQPQHF
CDR3 DNA: TGTGCCAGCAGTGGAGGGGGGGTTAGCAATCAGCCCCAGCATTTT

V gene: TRBV6-4
J gene: TRBJ2-3
clone size: -
D gene: -
CDR3 protein: CASSDSIGVDTDTQYF
CDR3 DNA: TGTGCCAGCAGTGACTCGATCGGGGTAGACACAGATACGCAGTATTTT

V gene: TRBV2
J gene: TRBJ2-3
clone size: -
D gene: TRBD2
CDR3 protein: CASSERAGRTDTQYF
CDR3 DNA: TGTGCCAGCAGTGAACGAGCGGGACGAACAGATACGCAGTATTTT

V gene: TRBV7-9
J gene: TRBJ2-3
clone size: -
D gene: -
CDR3 protein: CASSDYRDSSDTQYF
CDR3 DNA: TGTGCCAGCAGCGACTACCGGGACTCGTCAGATACGCAGTATTTT

V gene: TRBV2
J gene: TRBJ1-4
clone size: -
D gene: -
CDR3 protein: CASSEAPGATNEKLFF
CDR3 DNA: TGTGCCAGCAGTGAAGCGCCAGGGGCAACTAATGAAAAACTGTTTTTT

V gene: TRBV6-5
J gene: TRBJ1-3
clone size: -
D gene: -
CDR3 protein: CASGGGSPGNTIYF
CDR3 DNA: TGTGCCAGCGGGGGCGGCTCGCCTGGAAACACCATATATTTT

V gene: TRBV6-5
J gene: TRBJ1-2
clone size: few
D gene: -
CDR3 protein: CASSPGTNYGYTF
CDR3 DNA: TGTGCCAGCAGTCCCGGGACTAACTATGGCTACACCTTC

V gene: TRBV7-3
J gene: TRBJ2-1
clone size: -
D gene: TRBD1
CDR3 protein: CASSSYPGQGANEQFF
CDR3 DNA: TGTGCCAGCAGCTCTTACCCGGGACAGGGGGCTAATGAGCAGTTCTTC

V gene: TRBV6-4
J gene: TRBJ2-7
clone size: few
D gene: -
CDR3 protein: CASSDSTPNLSGAEQYF
CDR3 DNA: TGTGCCAGCAGTGACTCGACCCCAAACCTTAGCGGAGCCGAGCAGTACTTC

V gene: TRBV12-3/TRBV12-4
J gene: TRBJ1-1
clone size: -
D gene: -
CDR3 protein: CASSGTTNTEAFF
CDR3 DNA: TGTGCCAGCAGCGGGACAACTAACACTGAAGCTTTCTTT

V gene: TRBV3-1/TRBV3-2
J gene: TRBJ2-1
clone size: -
D gene: -
CDR3 protein: CASSSGNSYNEQFF
CDR3 DNA: TGTGCCAGCAGTTCGGGGAACTCCTACAATGAGCAGTTCTTC

V gene: TRBV6-2/TRBV6-3
J gene: TRBJ2-1
clone size: few
D gene: -
CDR3 protein: CASSRSEGNEQFF
CDR3 DNA: TGTGCCAGCAGTCGCTCCGAGGGCAATGAGCAGTTCTTC

V gene: TRBV4-2
J gene: TRBJ1-2
clone size: -
D gene: TRBD1
CDR3 protein: CASNPGQGANYGYTF
CDR3 DNA: TGTGCCAGCAACCCTGGACAGGGGGCGAACTATGGCTACACCTTC

V gene: TRBV18
J gene: TRBJ2-3
clone size: -
D gene: TRBD2
CDR3 protein: CASSSGAGGTDTQYF
CDR3 DNA: TGTGCCAGCTCATCTGGGGCGGGAGGCACAGATACGCAGTATTTT

V gene: TRBV5-1
J gene: TRBJ1-4
clone size: -
D gene: -
CDR3 protein: CASSPGGRNEKLFF
CDR3 DNA: TGCGCCAGCAGCCCCGGGGGTCGGAATGAAAAACTGTTTTTT

V gene: TRBV7-2
J gene: TRBJ2-5
clone size: -
D gene: TRBD1
CDR3 protein: CASSWTGPRETQYF
CDR3 DNA: TGTGCCAGCAGCTGGACAGGGCCCCGGGAGACCCAGTACTTC

V gene: TRBV30
J gene: TRBJ2-5
clone size: -
D gene: TRBD2
CDR3 protein: CAWNSGGYETQYF
CDR3 DNA: TGTGCCTGGAATAGCGGGGGGTACGAGACCCAGTACTTC

V gene: TRBV30
J gene: TRBJ1-4
clone size: -
D gene: -
CDR3 protein: CALNVGGGLGEKLFF
CDR3 DNA: TGTGCCCTCAATGTGGGGGGGGGCCTGGGGGAAAAACTGTTTTTT

V gene: TRBV5-1
J gene: TRBJ1-1
clone size: -
D gene: TRBD1
CDR3 protein: CASSLEIGTGNTEAFF
CDR3 DNA: TGCGCCAGCAGCTTGGAAATAGGGACAGGAAACACTGAAGCTTTCTTT

V gene: TRBV19
J gene: TRBJ2-1
clone size: once
D gene: TRBD2
CDR3 protein: CASSMGLAAWNEQFF
CDR3 DNA: TGTGCCAGTAGTATGGGACTAGCGGCGTGGAATGAGCAGTTCTTC

V gene: TRBV4-1
J gene: TRBJ1-1
clone size: -
D gene: TRBD1
CDR3 protein: CASSQGTGPNTEAFF
CDR3 DNA: TGCGCCAGCAGCCAGGGGACAGGCCCTAACACTGAAGCTTTCTTT

V gene: TRBV24-1
J gene: TRBJ1-2
clone size: few
D gene: TRBD1
CDR3 protein: CATSDLARVASTGTGRGAGYGYTF
CDR3 DNA: TGTGCCACCAGTGATTTGGCTCGAGTAGCCTCTACCGGGACAGGGAGAGGGGCGGGATATGGCTACACCTTC

V gene: TRBV4-3
J gene: TRBJ2-7
clone size: -
D gene: -
CDR3 protein: CASSQESGFGHEQYF
CDR3 DNA: TGCGCCAGCAGCCAAGAATCGGGTTTCGGCCACGAGCAGTACTTC

V gene: TRBV5-1
J gene: TRBJ1-1
clone size: -
D gene: -
CDR3 protein: CASSLVPGSNTEAFF
CDR3 DNA: TGCGCCAGCAGCTTGGTTCCAGGGTCGAACACTGAAGCTTTCTTT

V gene: TRBV11-2
J gene: TRBJ1-5
clone size: -
D gene: TRBD1
CDR3 protein: CASSFGTAPNQPQHF
CDR3 DNA: TGTGCCAGCAGCTTCGGGACAGCGCCCAATCAGCCCCAGCATTTT

V gene: TRBV7-3
J gene: TRBJ2-1
clone size: -
D gene: -
CDR3 protein: CASSLQVYNEQFF
CDR3 DNA: TGTGCCAGCAGTCTACAGGTTTACAATGAGCAGTTCTTC

V gene: TRBV5-6
J gene: TRBJ1-1
clone size: -
D gene: -
CDR3 protein: CASSLQGINTEAFF
CDR3 DNA: TGTGCCAGCAGCCTGCAGGGTATCAACACTGAAGCTTTCTTT

V gene: TRBV18
J gene: TRBJ2-6
clone size: -
D gene: -
CDR3 protein: CASTTGSSGANVLTF
CDR3 DNA: TGTGCCAGCACCACTGGGAGCTCTGGGGCCAACGTCCTGACTTTC

V gene: TRBV5-4
J gene: TRBJ1-1
clone size: -
D gene: -
CDR3 protein: CASSLPTKEAFF
CDR3 DNA: TGTGCCAGCAGCTTGCCAACAAAAGAAGCTTTCTTT

V gene: TRBV19
J gene: TRBJ2-3
clone size: -
D gene: TRBD2
CDR3 protein: CASSRRTSGSDTQYF
CDR3 DNA: TGTGCCAGTAGTAGAAGGACTAGCGGGAGTGATACGCAGTATTTT

V gene: TRBV7-9
J gene: TRBJ2-3
clone size: -
D gene: -
CDR3 protein: CASSLGHKLTTDTQYF
CDR3 DNA: TGTGCCAGCAGCTTAGGCCACAAGTTGACTACAGATACGCAGTATTTT

V gene: TRBV28
J gene: TRBJ1-2
clone size: -
D gene: -
CDR3 protein: CASSSQFHPYGYTF
CDR3 DNA: TGTGCCAGCAGTTCCCAGTTCCACCCCTATGGCTACACCTTC

V gene: TRBV6-6
J gene: TRBJ2-7
clone size: -
D gene: -
CDR3 protein: CASSSQGGAYEQYF
CDR3 DNA: TGTGCCAGCAGTTCTCAGGGGGGAGCCTACGAGCAGTACTTC

V gene: TRBV3-1/TRBV3-2
J gene: TRBJ2-5
clone size: -
D gene: TRBD1
CDR3 protein: CASSQDLRGRGETQYF
CDR3 DNA: TGTGCCAGCAGCCAAGATTTAAGGGGGCGCGGAGAGACCCAGTACTTC